This T cell receptor beta chain came from a study of control samples from healthy donors and cancer patients. Concerning this clone: Distinct nucleotide sequences in the sample also encode this CDR3.

TCRdb keeps only in-frame clones here, not all; method: immunoSEQ multiplex PCR. The sample includes around 84,000 clones, 91% of them seen just once. CDR1 is MNHEY and CDR2 is SVGAGI in the germline V gene. The CDR3 consists of 15 residues. The germline V and J ends were trimmed by 6 bases and 1 base, with 13 bases remaining between them. The V and J genes are TRBV6-5 and TRBJ1-5; TRBD1 might be the D (6 bases). The receptor comes from a man in his thirties or forties in good health. The source material was blood. CDR3 protein: CASSLQGLSNQPQHF. The CDR3 DNA follows: TGTGCCAGCAGCCTACAGGGTCTAAGCAATCAGCCCCAGCATTTT.